Below are 11 T cell receptor beta chains sequenced from a single sample in a study of blood T cell repertoires in COVID-19. Sequencing was performed with immunoSEQ multiplex PCR; in TCRdb, only in-frame clones are kept and a portion is missing. The data contain about 51,000 clones, approximately 89% of them singletons. Specimen: peripheral blood. The receptor set was obtained from a middle-aged man with acute or convalescent COVID-19.

A remark on this clone: Other DNA sequences in this specimen translate into the identical CDR3. The chain combines TRBV3-1 (or the pseudogene TRBV3-2) with TRBJ2-5; D perhaps matches TRBD1 (6 bases). This CDR3 region has 16 residues. Germline-derived CDR1 and CDR2 are LGHDT and YNNKEL (reference sequence). Trimming cost V 0 bases and J 0 bases, with 11 bases left between them. CDR3 region: CASSQDRTDDQETQYF. CDR3 nucleotides: TGTGCCAGCAGCCAAGATCGGACAGATGACCAAGAGACCCAGTACTTC.

The genes are TRBV19 and TRBJ2-1, with a weak D call TRBD1 (6 bases). Trimming removed 3 bases from V and 14 bases from J, with 11 bases in between. The CDR3 loop spans 11 amino acids. CDR1 is LNHDA and CDR2 is SQIVND in the germline V gene (reference sequence). The CDR3 loop reads CASSILDRKFF. The CDR3 DNA is TGTGCCAGTAGTATCCTGGACAGAAAGTTCTTC.

J is TRBJ2-2 and V is TRBV7-9; 7 bases fit TRBD2. The trim removed 8 bases at V and 5 bases at J, leaving 8 bases unmatched. Germline V gene sequence: CDR1 SEHNR, CDR2 FQNEAQ (reference sequence). This CDR3 has 14 amino acids. CDR3 sequence reads: CASPEGGDTGELFF. DNA of the CDR3: TGTGCCAGCCCCGAGGGAGGGGATACCGGGGAGCTGTTTTTT.

The genes are TRBV7-3 and TRBJ2-1; unclear D gene. V gave up 5 bases and J gave up 8 bases, with 19 bases separating them. CDR1 is SGHTA and CDR2 is FQGTGA in the germline V gene. This CDR3 contains 15 residues. The CDR3 DNA is TGTGCCAGCAGCAAGACTCGAGGAAAAAATCATGAGCAGTTCTTC. Translation: CASSKTRGKNHEQFF. Full variable domain (rest looked up from reference TRBV7-3 and TRBJ2-1): GAGVSQTPSNKVTEKGKYVELRCDPISGHTALYWYRQSLGQGPEFLIYFQGTGAADDSGLPNDRFFAVRPEGSVSTLKIQRTERGDSAVYLCASSKTRGKNHEQFFGPGTRLTVL.

V is TRBV6-2 or TRBV6-3 and J is TRBJ2-5; D perhaps matches TRBD1 (6 bases). V lost 5 bases, J lost 5 bases, and 12 bases lay in between. Germline CDR1 is MNHEY and CDR2 is SVGEGT. The CDR3 is 13 amino acids. CDR3 loop: CASSPQGRETQYF. CDR3 nucleotide sequence: TGTGCCAGCAGTCCACAGGGCAGGGAGACCCAGTACTTC.

The chain couples TRBV6-4 to TRBJ1-1; 8 nucleotides align to TRBD1. J was trimmed by 5 bases and V by 6 bases; bases with no gene match: 11. The CDR3 extends over 15 amino acids. Germline CDR1 MRHNA, CDR2 SNTAGT. The CDR3 nucleotides are TGTGCCAGCAGGGGAGGACAGGGAGGTAGGACTGAAGCTTTCTTT. Residues: CASRGGQGGRTEAFF.

The chain carries TRBV28 and TRBJ2-2; D uncertain. Germline V gene data show CDR1 as MDHEN and CDR2 as SYDVKM. This CDR3 spans 14 amino acids. Trimming cost V 8 bases and J 5 bases, with 15 bases left between them. The CDR3 nucleotides read TGTGCCAGCCTCCGGTGGTCTAAAACCGGGGAGCTGTTTTTT. This sequence encodes CASLRWSKTGELFF. The full variable domain, with the rest looked up from reference TRBV28 and TRBJ2-2, is DVKVTQSSRYLVKRTGEKVFLECVQDMDHENMFWYRQDPGLGLRLIYFSYDVKMKEKGDIPEGYSVSREKKERFSLILESASTNQTSMYLCASLRWSKTGELFFGEGSRLTVL.

V is TRBV6-5 and J is TRBJ2-5; D might be TRBD1 (5 bases). Germline CDR1 and CDR2: MNHEY and SVGAGI. V gave up 6 bases and J gave up 2 bases, with 16 bases separating them. The CDR3 runs 15 residues. The CDR3 region is CASRGDMTVQETQYF. The CDR3 DNA reads TGTGCCAGCAGAGGCGATATGACAGTACAAGAGACCCAGTACTTC.

The chain joins TRBV11-2 to TRBJ1-1, with a weak D call TRBD1 (5 bases). Deletions cut 3 bases from V and 4 bases from J, with 6 bases between. Germline V lookup: CDR1 SGHAT, CDR2 FQNNGV. This CDR3 has 12 residues. The CDR3 loop is CASSFGGTEAFF. CDR3 DNA sequence: TGTGCCAGCAGCTTCGGGGGCACTGAAGCTTTCTTT.

V usage is TRBV29-1 and J usage is TRBJ1-1, with D possibly being TRBD1 (5 bases). V was pared by 7 bases and J by 5 bases, with 17 bases between. The CDR3 contains 13 residues. Per the germline V gene, CDR1 is SQVTM and CDR2 is ANQGSEA. CDR3 bases: TGCAGCGCCCATGGGGCGTTGGGGACTGAAGCTTTCTTT. Protein sequence: CSAHGALGTEAFF. Supplemented by reference TRBV29-1 and TRBJ1-1, the full variable domain reads SAVISQKPSRDICQRGTSLTIQCQVDSQVTMMFWYRQQPGQSLTLIATANQGSEATYESGFVIDKFPISRPNLTFSTLTVSNMSPEDSSIYLCSAHGALGTEAFFGQGTRLTVV.

V usage is TRBV2 and J usage is TRBJ2-7; 8 bases fit TRBD1. This CDR3 comprises 14 residues. Per germline, CDR1 SNHLY and CDR2 FYNNEI. V gave up 6 bases and J gave up 3 bases; unmatched junction bases: 7. The CDR3, as DNA: TGTGCCAGCAGGAAACAGGGGGAGGTCTACGAGCAGTACTTC. Protein: CASRKQGEVYEQYF.